The 11 T cell receptor beta chains given below trace back to one sample, sequenced in a study of circulating and synovial CD4+ cells in juvenile arthritis. The table came from immunoSEQ multiplex PCR; TCRdb's copy has only in-frame clones and leaves some out. The repertoire consists of around 3,000 clones, with 82% occurring once and the leading ten covering approximately 4.6%. Source material: CD4+ T cells from synovial fluid. The receptor set was obtained from a human donor with juvenile idiopathic arthritis.

The CDR3 loop reads CASSFWTGGALGSGNTIYF. The CDR3 DNA reads TGTGCCAGCAGTTTTTGGACAGGGGGCGCATTGGGGTCTGGAAACACCATATATTTT. This sequence joins TRBV28 and TRBJ1-3; 11 positions match TRBD1. The CDR3 is 19 amino acids. The V gene's germline CDR1 is MDHEN and CDR2 SYDVKM. The V and J ends lost 3 bases and 1 base, in that order; junction bases with no gene match: 11.

The CDR3 loop is CASSGLRDGYTF. CDR3 coding DNA: TGTGCCAGCAGCGGGTTGAGGGATGGCTACACCTTC. This chain joins TRBV9 and TRBJ1-2, with unresolved D. The CDR3 loop spans 12 amino acids. Germline assignment: CDR1 SGDLS and CDR2 YYNGEE. Trimming pared 3 bases from V and 6 bases from J, leaving 9 bases between.

The V gene is TRBV7-2, the J gene TRBJ1-3, with 7 bases lining up with TRBD1. The CDR3 is made up of 12 amino acids. Germline CDR1 and CDR2: SGHTA and FQGNSA. The V segment lost 5 bases and the J segment 8 bases; nucleotides outside the gene matches: 3. DNA for the CDR3: TGTGCCAGCAGCCACACAGGGGACACCATATATTTT. Its protein product is CASSHTGDTIYF.

CDR3 in DNA: TGTGCCAGCAGCTTAACAATATACGAGCAGTACTTC. Its translation is CASSLTIYEQYF. The rearrangement uses TRBV7-2 and TRBJ2-7; unclear D gene. Germline V gene lookup returns CDR1 SGHTA and CDR2 FQGNSA. Trimming pared 2 bases from V and 4 bases from J, leaving 6 bases between. This CDR3 is built from 12 residues.

V usage is TRBV6-5 and J usage is TRBJ1-1; 7 bases match TRBD1. CDR1 and CDR2 from the germline V gene are MNHEY and SVGAGI. The ends lost 7 bases at V and 5 bases at J; junction bases unmatched: 13. This CDR3 comprises 15 residues. This CDR3 reads CASTLGDSARTEAFF. The DNA of the CDR3 is TGTGCCAGCACGTTGGGGGACAGTGCGAGGACTGAAGCTTTCTTT.

This clone appeared a few times. The rearrangement links TRBV6-6 to TRBJ1-1; maybe TRBD1 (5 bases). The V gene lost 8 bases and the J gene lost 4 bases, with 8 bases spanning the gap. The CDR3 runs 11 residues. Germline V CDR1 and CDR2: MNHNY, SVGAGI (reference sequence). CDR3 nucleotide sequence: TGTGCCAGCTTAGGGGTCACTGAAGCTTTCTTT. It specifies CASLGVTEAFF.

This clone was seen a single time. The chain carries TRBV6-6 and TRBJ2-7; D is unresolved. Trimming shortened V by 0 bases and J by 3 bases, and 9 bases separated the two germline ends. The V gene's germline CDR1 is MNHNY and CDR2 SVGAGI (reference sequence). This CDR3 has 14 amino acids. The DNA for the CDR3 is TGTGCCAGCAGTTACTCGGGCCTGATCTACGAGCAGTACTTC. Protein product: CASSYSGLIYEQYF.

The rearrangement joins TRBV7-3 to TRBJ2-2, with 7 bases lining up with TRBD1. V dropped 5 bases and J dropped 7; count of bases not matched to a gene: 4. CDR1 SGHTA and CDR2 FQGTGA come from the germline V gene. The CDR3 runs to 13 residues. The CDR3: CASSQQGYGELFF. CDR3 in DNA: TGTGCCAGCAGCCAACAGGGGTACGGGGAGCTGTTTTTT.

The rearrangement links TRBV11-3 to TRBJ2-7, with TRBD2 as a possible D gene (5 bases). Germline V gene data show CDR1 as SGHNT and CDR2 as YENEEA. The CDR3 consists of 13 residues. V was trimmed by 1 base and J by 6 bases, leaving 10 bases between them. DNA of the CDR3: TGTGCCAGCAGCTTAGGAGGGCCGGGCGAGCAGTACTTC. Encoded protein: CASSLGGPGEQYF.

This chain links TRBV18 with TRBJ1-1; possible D gene TRBD1, 5 bases. Germline CDR1 is KGHSH and CDR2 is LQKENI. The CDR3 has 15 residues. With 5 bases removed from V and 2 bases from J, the gap between germline ends came to 15 bases. The CDR3 bases are TGTGCCAGCTCATCCTACAGGACGGCCAACACTGAAGCTTTCTTT. Its translation is CASSSYRTANTEAFF.

This clone was counted once. V is TRBV28 and J is TRBJ2-7; 7 positions agree with TRBD1. The CDR3 covers 12 residues. V dropped 6 bases and J dropped 6; count of bases not matched to a gene: 5. Germline CDR1 reads MDHEN; CDR2 reads SYDVKM. The CDR3 loop reads CASSRQGGEQYF. For the CDR3, the DNA is TGTGCCAGCAGCCGACAGGGCGGCGAGCAGTACTTC.